These T cell receptor beta chains were read from a single sample in a study of T cells in localized non-small cell lung cancer. Method: immunoSEQ multiplex PCR; TCRdb's copy keeps in-frame clones and lacks some. This sample has some 38,000 clones, with roughly 89% found just once. Here the sequenced sample was peripheral blood mononuclear cells, taken before any cancer treatment. These receptors were taken from a male donor older than 55 with stage II lung adenocarcinoma. Each CDR3 is given with its conserved first and last residue. Fields, in order: J gene, V gene, D gene, clone size, CDR3 DNA, CDR3 protein. D genes are given only for firm matches. Size is stated for part of the rows, as once, few or many counts, or as a class when the clone is expanded.

TRBJ2-7 TRBV10-3 TRBD2 once TGTGCCATCACCGATAGCGGGAGGGCCGGTCGGTACGAGCAGTACTTC CAITDSGRAGRYEQYF
TRBJ2-5 TRBV5-4 TRBD1 - TGTGCCAGCAGCTTGGAGGGGGACAGGGTTTGGAAGACCCAGTACTTC CASSLEGDRVWKTQYF
TRBJ2-3 TRBV7-3 - - TGTGCCAGCAGCTTGGGTCCGCCAGATACGCAGTATTTT CASSLGPPDTQYF
TRBJ2-5 TRBV6-1 - - TGTGCCAGTGCCGTGGGCGAGACCCAGTACTTC CASAVGETQYF
TRBJ1-1 TRBV4-1 TRBD1 - TGCGCCAGCAGCCCCCTGGGACAGGGGGCTACCACTGAAGCTTTCTTT CASSPLGQGATTEAFF
TRBJ1-1 TRBV14 - few TGTGCCAGCAGTCTTTGGGGGGGCCCCGCCAATGAAGCTTTCTTT CASSLWGGPANEAFF
TRBJ2-2 TRBV7-2 - - TGTGCCAGCAGCCGACTGGGAATGGCCGGGGAGCTGTTTTTT CASSRLGMAGELFF
TRBJ2-7 TRBV7-9 TRBD1 - TGTGCCAGCAGCTTAGGGACAGGACTCGAGCAGTACTTC CASSLGTGLEQYF
TRBJ1-1 TRBV28 - - TGTGCCAGCAGTTTAGGTACTGAAGCTTTCTTT CASSLGTEAFF
TRBJ1-1 TRBV6-1 - - TGTGCCAGCAGTGAAGTCGGGGGACGTGGAGCTTTCTTT CASSEVGGRGAFF